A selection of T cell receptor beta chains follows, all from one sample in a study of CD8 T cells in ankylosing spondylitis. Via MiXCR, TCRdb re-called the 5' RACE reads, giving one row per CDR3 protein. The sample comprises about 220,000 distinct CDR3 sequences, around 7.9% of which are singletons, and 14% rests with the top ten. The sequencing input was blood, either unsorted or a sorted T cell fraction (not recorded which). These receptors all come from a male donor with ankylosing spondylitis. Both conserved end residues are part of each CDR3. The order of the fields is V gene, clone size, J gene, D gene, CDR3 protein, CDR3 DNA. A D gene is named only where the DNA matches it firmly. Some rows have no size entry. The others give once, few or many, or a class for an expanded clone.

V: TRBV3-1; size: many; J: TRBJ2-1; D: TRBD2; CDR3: CASSQPTSGSPNEQFF; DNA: TGTGCCAGCAGCCAGCCGACTAGCGGGAGCCCTAATGAGCAGTTCTTC
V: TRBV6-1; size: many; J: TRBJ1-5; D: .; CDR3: CASSQGPYSNQPQHF; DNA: TGTGCCAGCAGCCAGGGACCGTATAGCAATCAGCCCCAGCATTTT
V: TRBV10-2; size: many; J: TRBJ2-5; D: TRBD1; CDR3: CASSGTGRQETQYF; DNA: TGCGCCAGCAGTGGGACAGGGCGACAAGAGACCCAGTACTTC
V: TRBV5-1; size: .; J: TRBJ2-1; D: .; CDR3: CASSLEGGTNYNEQFF; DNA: TGCGCCAGCAGCTTGGAGGGGGGCACAAACTACAATGAGCAGTTCTTC
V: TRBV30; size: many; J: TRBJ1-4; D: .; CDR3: CAWSPGATNEKLFF; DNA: TGTGCCTGGAGCCCCGGGGCTACTAATGAAAAACTGTTTTTT
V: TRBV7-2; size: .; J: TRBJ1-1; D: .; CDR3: CASSLGPGRTEAFF; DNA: TGTGCCAGCAGCTTAGGTCCAGGGCGGACTGAAGCTTTCTTT
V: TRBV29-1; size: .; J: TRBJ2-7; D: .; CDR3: CSVEEGNEQYF; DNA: TGCAGCGTTGAAGAGGGGAACGAGCAGTACTTC
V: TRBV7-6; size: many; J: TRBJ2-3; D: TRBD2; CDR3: CASSLAGGTDTQYF; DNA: TGTGCCAGCAGTTTAGCGGGGGGCACAGATACGCAGTATTTT
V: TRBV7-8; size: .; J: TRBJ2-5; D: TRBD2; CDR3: CASSLPRGGETQYF; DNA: TGTGCCAGCAGCTTACCCCGGGGGGGAGAGACCCAGTACTTC
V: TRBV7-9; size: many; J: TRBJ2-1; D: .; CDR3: CASSLLNPEQFF; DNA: TGTGCCAGCAGCTTACTAAACCCGGAGCAGTTCTTC
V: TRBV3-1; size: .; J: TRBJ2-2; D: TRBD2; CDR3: CATSPGTSGVRGGELFF; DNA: TGTGCCACCAGCCCCGGGACTAGCGGGGTCCGTGGCGGGGAGCTGTTTTTT
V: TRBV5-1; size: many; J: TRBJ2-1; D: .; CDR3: CASSLGNSPFQFF; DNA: TGCGCCAGCAGCTTGGGTAACAGCCCATTTCAGTTCTTC
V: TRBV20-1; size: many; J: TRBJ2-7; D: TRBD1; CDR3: CSANLLGQGSPYEQYF; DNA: TGCAGTGCTAACCTGTTGGGACAGGGGTCCCCCTACGAGCAGTACTTC
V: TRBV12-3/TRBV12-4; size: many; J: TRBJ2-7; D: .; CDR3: CASRDSVFWREF; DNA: TGTGCCAGCAGGGACAGCGTCTTTTGGAGGGAGTTC
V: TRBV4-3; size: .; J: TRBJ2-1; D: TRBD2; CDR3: CASSQGYLAGGEQFF; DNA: TGCGCCAGCAGCCAAGGTTACTTAGCGGGAGGCGAGCAGTTCTTC
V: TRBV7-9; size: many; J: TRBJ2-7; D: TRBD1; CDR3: CASSTLDRGDEQYF; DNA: TGTGCCAGCAGCACTCTGGACAGGGGGGACGAGCAGTACTTC
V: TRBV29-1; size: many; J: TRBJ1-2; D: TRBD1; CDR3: CSVLGTGNYGYTF; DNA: TGCAGCGTACTCGGGACAGGGAACTATGGCTACACCTTC
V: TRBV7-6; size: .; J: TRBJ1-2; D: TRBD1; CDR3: CASSFQTSTGGSTDYGYTF; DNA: TGTGCCAGCAGCTTTCAGACCTCCACAGGGGGCTCAACGGACTATGGCTACACCTTC
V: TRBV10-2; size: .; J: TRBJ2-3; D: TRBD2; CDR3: CASSALAGGSFDTQYF; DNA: TGCGCCAGCAGTGCGTTAGCGGGGGGTTCGTTTGATACGCAGTATTTT
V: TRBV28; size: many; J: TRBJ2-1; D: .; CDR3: CASGTASTNHEQFF; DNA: TGTGCCAGCGGGACGGCATCGACTAATCATGAGCAGTTCTTC
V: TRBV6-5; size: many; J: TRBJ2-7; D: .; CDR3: CASSYSGGEFSYEQYF; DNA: TGTGCCAGCAGTTACTCGGGCGGGGAATTCTCCTACGAGCAGTACTTC
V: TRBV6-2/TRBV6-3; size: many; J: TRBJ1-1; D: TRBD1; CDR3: CASSFQTGEDTEAFF; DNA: TGTGCCAGCAGTTTCCAGACAGGGGAGGACACTGAAGCTTTCTTT
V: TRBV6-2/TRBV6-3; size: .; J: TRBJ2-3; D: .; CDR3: CASSWADTQYF; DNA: TGTGCCAGCAGTTGGGCAGATACGCAGTATTTT
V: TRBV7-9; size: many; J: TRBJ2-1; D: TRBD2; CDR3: CASSPTAGLNEQFF; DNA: TGTGCCAGCAGCCCCACAGCGGGGCTTAACGAGCAGTTCTTC
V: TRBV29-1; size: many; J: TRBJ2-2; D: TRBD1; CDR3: CSVESGTGVGELFF; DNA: TGCAGCGTTGAATCCGGGACAGGGGTCGGGGAGCTGTTTTTT
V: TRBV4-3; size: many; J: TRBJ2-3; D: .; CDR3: CASSQDPPPGGRDTDTQYF; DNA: TGCGCCAGCAGCCAAGATCCCCCCCCCGGGGGCCGGGACACAGATACGCAGTATTTT
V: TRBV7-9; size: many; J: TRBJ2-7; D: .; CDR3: CASSLVGLAEQYF; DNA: TGTGCCAGCAGCTTAGTGGGGCTTGCCGAGCAGTACTTC